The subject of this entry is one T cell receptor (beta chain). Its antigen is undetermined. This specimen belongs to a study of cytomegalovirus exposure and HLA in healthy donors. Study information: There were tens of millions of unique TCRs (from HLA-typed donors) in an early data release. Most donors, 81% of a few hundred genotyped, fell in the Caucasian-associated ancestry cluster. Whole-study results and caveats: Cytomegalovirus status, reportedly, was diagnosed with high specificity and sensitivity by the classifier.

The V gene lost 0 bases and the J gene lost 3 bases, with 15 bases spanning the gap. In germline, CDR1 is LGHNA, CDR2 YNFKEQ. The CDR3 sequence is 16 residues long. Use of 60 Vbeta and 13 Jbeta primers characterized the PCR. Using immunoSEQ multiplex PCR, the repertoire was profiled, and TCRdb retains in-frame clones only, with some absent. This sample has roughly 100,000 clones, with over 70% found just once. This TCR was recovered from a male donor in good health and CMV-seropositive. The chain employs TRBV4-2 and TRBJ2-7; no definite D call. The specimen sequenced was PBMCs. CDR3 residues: CASSQDKTSTGYEQYF. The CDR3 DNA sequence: TGTGCCAGCAGCCAAGATAAGACTTCAACGGGCTACGAGCAGTACTTC.